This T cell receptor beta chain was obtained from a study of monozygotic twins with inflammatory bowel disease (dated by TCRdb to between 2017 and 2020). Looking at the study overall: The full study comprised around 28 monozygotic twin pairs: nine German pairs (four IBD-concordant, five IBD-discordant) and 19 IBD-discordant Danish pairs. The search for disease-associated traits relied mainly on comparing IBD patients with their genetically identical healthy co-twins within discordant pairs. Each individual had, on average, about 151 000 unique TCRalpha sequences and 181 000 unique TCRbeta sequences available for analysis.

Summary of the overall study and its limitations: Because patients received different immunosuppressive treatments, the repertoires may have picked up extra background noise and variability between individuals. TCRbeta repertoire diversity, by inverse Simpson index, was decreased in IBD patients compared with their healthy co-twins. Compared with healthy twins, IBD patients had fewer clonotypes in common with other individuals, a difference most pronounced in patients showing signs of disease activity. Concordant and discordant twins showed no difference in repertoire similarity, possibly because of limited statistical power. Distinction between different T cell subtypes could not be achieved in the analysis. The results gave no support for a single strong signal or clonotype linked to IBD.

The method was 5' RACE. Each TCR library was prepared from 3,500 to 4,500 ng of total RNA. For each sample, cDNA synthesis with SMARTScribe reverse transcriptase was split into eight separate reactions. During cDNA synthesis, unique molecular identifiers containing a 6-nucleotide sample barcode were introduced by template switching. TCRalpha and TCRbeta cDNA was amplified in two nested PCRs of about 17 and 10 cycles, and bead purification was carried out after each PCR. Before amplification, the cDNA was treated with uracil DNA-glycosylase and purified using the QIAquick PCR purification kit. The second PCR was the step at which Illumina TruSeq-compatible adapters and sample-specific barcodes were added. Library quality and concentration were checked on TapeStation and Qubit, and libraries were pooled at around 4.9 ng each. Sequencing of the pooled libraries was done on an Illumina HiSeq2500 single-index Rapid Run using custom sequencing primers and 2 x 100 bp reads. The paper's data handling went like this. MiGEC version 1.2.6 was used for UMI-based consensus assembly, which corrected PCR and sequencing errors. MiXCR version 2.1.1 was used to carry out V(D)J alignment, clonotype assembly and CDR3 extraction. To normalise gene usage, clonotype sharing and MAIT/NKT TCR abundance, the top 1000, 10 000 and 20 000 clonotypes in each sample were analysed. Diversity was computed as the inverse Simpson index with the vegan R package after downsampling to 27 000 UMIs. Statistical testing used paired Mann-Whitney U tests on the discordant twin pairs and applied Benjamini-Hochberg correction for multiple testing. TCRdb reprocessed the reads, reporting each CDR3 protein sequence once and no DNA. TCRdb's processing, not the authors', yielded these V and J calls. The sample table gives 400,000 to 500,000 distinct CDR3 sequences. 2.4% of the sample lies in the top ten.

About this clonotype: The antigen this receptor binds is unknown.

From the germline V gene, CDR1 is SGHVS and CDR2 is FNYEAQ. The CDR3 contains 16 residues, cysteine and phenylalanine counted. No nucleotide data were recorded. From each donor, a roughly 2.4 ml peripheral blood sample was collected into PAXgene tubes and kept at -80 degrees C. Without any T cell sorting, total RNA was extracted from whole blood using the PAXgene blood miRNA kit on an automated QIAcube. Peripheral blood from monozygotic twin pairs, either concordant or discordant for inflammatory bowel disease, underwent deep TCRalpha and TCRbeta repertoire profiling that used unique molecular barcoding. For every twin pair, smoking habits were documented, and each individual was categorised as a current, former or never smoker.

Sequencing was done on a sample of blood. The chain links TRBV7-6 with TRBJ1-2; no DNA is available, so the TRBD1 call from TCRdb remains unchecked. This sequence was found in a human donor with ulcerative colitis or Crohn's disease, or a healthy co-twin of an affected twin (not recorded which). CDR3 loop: CASSSAGAGANYGYTF.